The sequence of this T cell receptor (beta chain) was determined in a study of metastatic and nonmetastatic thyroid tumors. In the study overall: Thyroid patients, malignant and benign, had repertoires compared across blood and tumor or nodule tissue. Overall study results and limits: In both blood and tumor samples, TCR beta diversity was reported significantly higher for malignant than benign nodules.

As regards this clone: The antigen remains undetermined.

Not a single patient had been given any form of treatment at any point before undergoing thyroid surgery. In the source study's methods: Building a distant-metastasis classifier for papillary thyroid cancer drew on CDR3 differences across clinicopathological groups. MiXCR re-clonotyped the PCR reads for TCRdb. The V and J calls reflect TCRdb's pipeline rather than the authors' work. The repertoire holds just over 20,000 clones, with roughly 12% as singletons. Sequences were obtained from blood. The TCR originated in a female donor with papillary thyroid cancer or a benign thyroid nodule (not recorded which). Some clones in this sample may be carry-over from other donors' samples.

The CDR3 sequence is CASSPLGSSGRHRSYEQYF. CDR3 bases: TGTGCCAGCAGCCCCCTCGGGAGTAGCGGGAGGCATCGCTCCTACGAGCAGTACTTC. The chain has TRBV3-1 and TRBJ2-7, with TRBD2 matching 10 bases. Germline V lookup: CDR1 LGHDT, CDR2 YNNKEL (reference sequence). The V segment lost 4 bases and the J segment 0 bases; nucleotides outside the gene matches: 15. The CDR3 is made up of 19 amino acids.